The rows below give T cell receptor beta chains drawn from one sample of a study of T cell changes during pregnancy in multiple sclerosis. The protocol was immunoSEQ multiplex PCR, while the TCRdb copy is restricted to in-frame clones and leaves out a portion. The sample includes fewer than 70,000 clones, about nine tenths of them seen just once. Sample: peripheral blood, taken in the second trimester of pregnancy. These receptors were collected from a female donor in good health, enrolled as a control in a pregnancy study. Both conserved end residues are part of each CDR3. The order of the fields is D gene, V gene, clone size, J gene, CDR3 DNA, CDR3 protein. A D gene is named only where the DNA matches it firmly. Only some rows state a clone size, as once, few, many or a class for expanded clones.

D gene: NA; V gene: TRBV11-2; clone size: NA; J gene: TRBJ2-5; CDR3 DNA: TGTGCCAGCAGCTTAGCCCATGTCCAAGAGACCCAGTACTTC; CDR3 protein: CASSLAHVQETQYF
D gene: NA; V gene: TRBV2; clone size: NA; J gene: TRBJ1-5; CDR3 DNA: TGTGCCAGCACCCTCCTTAGCAATCAGCCCCAGCATTTT; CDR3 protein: CASTLLSNQPQHF
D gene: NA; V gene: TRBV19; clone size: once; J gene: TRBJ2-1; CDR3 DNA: TGTGCCAGTAGCGGATCATTTGGCCAGGGAACTTACAATGAGCAGTTCTTC; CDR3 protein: CASSGSFGQGTYNEQFF
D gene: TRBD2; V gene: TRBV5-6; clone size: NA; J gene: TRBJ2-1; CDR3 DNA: TGTGCCAGCTCTAAGGGCGGCGGGAGTATCAATGAGCAGTTCTTC; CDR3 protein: CASSKGGGSINEQFF
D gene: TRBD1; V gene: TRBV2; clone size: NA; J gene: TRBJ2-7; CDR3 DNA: TGTGCCAGCAGTGAAGCGAATCAGGGGGAGTACTTC; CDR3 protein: CASSEANQGEYF
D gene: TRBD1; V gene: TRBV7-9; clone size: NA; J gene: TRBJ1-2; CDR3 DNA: TGTGCCAGCAGCTCCACCCAGGGGGCAGGGGACTATGGCTACACCTTC; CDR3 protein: CASSSTQGAGDYGYTF
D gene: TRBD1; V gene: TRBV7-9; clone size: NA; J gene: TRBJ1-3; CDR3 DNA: TGTGCCAGCTCACAGACAGGGCTCGGAAACACCATATATTTT; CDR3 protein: CASSQTGLGNTIYF
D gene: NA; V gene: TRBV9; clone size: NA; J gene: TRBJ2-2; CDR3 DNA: TGTGCCAGCAGCGTGTTAGATATCACCGGGGAGCTGTTTTTT; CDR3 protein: CASSVLDITGELFF
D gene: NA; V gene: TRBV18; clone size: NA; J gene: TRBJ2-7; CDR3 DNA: TGTGCCAGCTCACCACCGAGTAGGGGCCGGAACGAGCAGTACTTC; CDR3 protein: CASSPPSRGRNEQYF
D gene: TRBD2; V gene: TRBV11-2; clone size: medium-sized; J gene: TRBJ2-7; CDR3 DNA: TGTGCCAGCAGCTCCGGTAGCGGGGGGTTCTACGAGCAGTACTTC; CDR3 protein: CASSSGSGGFYEQYF
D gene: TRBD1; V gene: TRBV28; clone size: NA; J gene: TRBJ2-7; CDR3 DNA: TGTGCCAGCAGCCCGATTGGACAGGGGGCCTCCTACGAGCAGTACTTC; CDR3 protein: CASSPIGQGASYEQYF
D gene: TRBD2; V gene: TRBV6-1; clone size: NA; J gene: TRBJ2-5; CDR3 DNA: TGTGCCAGCAGTGAAAGGATAGGGACTAGCGGGGCACGACAAGAGACCCAGTACTTC; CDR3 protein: CASSERIGTSGARQETQYF
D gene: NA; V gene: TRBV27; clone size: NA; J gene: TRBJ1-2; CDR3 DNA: TGTGCCAGCAGGGATTCAGGGTCTAACTATGGCTACACCTTC; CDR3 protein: CASRDSGSNYGYTF
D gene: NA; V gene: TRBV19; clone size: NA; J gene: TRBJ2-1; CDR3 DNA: TGTGCCAGTAGTATGGGGGCAACAGCGTTGAGACAGTTCTTC; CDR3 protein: CASSMGATALRQFF
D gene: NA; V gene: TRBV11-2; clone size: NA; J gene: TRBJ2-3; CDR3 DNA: TGTGCCAGCAGCTTGCGGCCCACTCGCGCGGGCGTTTTCGTTACGCAGTATTTT; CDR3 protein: CASSLRPTRAGVFVTQYF
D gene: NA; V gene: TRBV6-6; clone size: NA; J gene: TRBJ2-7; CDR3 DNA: TGTGCCAGCAGTCTACCTTCGACCTACGAGCAGTACTTC; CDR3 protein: CASSLPSTYEQYF
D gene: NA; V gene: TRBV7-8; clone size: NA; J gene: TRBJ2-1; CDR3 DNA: TGTGCCAGCAGAACAGAATACTACAATGAGCAGTTCTTC; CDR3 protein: CASRTEYYNEQFF
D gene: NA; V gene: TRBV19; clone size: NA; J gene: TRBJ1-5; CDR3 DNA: TGTGCCAGTAGTGTGGGACTGTATAGCAATCAGCCCCAGCATTTT; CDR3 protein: CASSVGLYSNQPQHF
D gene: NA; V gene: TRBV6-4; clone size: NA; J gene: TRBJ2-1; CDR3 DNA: TGTGCCAGCAGTGACTCGGTCGGCTCCTACAATGAGCAGTTCTTC; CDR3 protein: CASSDSVGSYNEQFF
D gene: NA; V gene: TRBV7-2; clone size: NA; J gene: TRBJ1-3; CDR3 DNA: TGTGCCAGCAGCTTAACATCTGGAAACACCATATATTTT; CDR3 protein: CASSLTSGNTIYF
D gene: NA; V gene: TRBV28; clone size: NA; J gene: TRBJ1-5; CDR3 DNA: TGTGCCAGCCAGACTCCATATAGCAATCAGCCCCAGCATTTT; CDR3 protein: CASQTPYSNQPQHF
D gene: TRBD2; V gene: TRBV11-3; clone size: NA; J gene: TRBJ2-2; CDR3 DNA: TGTGCCAGCAGTTGGGGGGGGGACACCGGGGAGCTGTTTTTT; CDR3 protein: CASSWGGDTGELFF
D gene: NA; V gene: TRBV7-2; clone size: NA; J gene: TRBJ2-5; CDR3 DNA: TGTGCCAGCAGCTCCAGAGGGGAGACCCAGTACTTC; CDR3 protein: CASSSRGETQYF
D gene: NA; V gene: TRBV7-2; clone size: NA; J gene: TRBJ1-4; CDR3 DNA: TGTGCCAGCAGCGTCCTAAATCGGGATGAAAAACTGTTTTTT; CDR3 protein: CASSVLNRDEKLFF
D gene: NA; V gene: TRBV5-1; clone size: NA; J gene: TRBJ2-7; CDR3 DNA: TGCGCCAGCAGCGAGGCGTGGAGTACCTACGAGCAGTACTTC; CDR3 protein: CASSEAWSTYEQYF
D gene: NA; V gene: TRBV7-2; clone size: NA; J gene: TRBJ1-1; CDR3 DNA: TGTGCCAGCAGCGCAAAGGACTGGCTAAATTTTGAAGCTTTCTTT; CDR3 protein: CASSAKDWLNFEAFF
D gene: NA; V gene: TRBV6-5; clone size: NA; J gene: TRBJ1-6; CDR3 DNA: TGTGCCAGCAGTTTCGGACAGCCCTATTCACCCCTCCACTTT; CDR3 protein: CASSFGQPYSPLHF
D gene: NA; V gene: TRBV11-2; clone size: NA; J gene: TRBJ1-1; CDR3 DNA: TGTGCCAGCAGCCTGGGCACAGGGAACACTGAAGCTTTCTTT; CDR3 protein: CASSLGTGNTEAFF
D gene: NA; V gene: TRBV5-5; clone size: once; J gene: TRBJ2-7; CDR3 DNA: TGTGCCAGCAGCCCAGGGACATTGTACGAGCAGTACTTC; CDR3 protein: CASSPGTLYEQYF
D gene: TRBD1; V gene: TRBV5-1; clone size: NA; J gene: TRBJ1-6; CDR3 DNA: TGCGCCAGCAGCTTCGCAGGGGGCGCTTCACCCCTCCACTTT; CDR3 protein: CASSFAGGASPLHF
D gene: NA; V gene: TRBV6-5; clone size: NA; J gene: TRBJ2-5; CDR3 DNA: TGTGCCAGCAGGCGCACCGTTTCGGGGCAAGAGACCCAGTACTTC; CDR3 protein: CASRRTVSGQETQYF
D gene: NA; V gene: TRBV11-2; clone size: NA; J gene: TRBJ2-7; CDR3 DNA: TGTGCCAGCAGCCCCCAATTCTACGCTAGCAGCTCCCACGAGCAGTACTTC; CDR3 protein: CASSPQFYASSSHEQYF
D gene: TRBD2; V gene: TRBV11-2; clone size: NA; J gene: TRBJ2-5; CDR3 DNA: TGTGCCAGCAGCTTTAGCGGGGTACAAGAGACCCAGTACTTC; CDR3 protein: CASSFSGVQETQYF
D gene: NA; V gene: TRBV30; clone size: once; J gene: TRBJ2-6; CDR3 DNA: TGTGCCTGGATCCGCGCGGGCTCTGGGGCCAACGTCCTGACTTTC; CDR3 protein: CAWIRAGSGANVLTF
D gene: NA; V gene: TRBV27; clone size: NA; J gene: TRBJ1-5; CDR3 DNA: TGTGCCAGCAGTCAACGACAGGACAATCAGCCCCAGCATTTT; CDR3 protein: CASSQRQDNQPQHF
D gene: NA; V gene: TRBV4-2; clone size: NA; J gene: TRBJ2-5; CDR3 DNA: TGTGCCAGCAGCCAAGGCGGCAGGGGAGAGCTAGAGACCCAGTACTTC; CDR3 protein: CASSQGGRGELETQYF
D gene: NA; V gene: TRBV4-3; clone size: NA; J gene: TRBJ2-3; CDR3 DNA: TGCGCCAGCAGCCTCGGCCGGGGGACAGATACGCAGTATTTT; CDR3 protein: CASSLGRGTDTQYF
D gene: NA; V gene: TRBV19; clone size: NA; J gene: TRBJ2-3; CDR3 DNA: TGTGCCAGTAGTATGGGGCCCCCCGATACGCAGTATTTT; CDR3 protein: CASSMGPPDTQYF
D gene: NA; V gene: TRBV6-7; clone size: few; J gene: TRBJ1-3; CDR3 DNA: TGTGCCAGCAGTCCAGTTTATGGAAACACCATATATTTT; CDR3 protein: CASSPVYGNTIYF
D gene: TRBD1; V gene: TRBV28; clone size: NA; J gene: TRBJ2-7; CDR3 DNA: TGTGCCAGCAGAGCAGGGGGCGCGGATTGGGAGCAGTACTTC; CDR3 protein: CASRAGGADWEQYF
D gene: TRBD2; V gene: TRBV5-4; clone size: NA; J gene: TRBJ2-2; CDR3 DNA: TGTGCCAGCAGCTTGCTGACTAGCGGGACGAACACCGGGGAGCTGTTTTTT; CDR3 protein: CASSLLTSGTNTGELFF
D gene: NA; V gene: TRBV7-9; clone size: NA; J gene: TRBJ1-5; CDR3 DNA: TGTGCCAGCAGCTTAGGAGGTGCGCCCCCCGGGAAGAATCAGCCCCAGCATTTT; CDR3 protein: CASSLGGAPPGKNQPQHF
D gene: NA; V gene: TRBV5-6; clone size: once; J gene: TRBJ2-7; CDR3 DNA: TGTGCCAGCAGCTCAGGGGGGCTCGAGCAGTACTTC; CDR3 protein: CASSSGGLEQYF
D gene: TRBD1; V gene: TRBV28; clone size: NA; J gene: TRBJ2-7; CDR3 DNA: TGTGCCAGCAGTGCATACTCGGGACAGGGTGACTACGAGCAGTACTTC; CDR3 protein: CASSAYSGQGDYEQYF
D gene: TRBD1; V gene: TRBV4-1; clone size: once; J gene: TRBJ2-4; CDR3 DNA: TGCGCCAGCAGCCAAGTAAAGGGGGCGTCGGACATTCAGTACTTC; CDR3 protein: CASSQVKGASDIQYF
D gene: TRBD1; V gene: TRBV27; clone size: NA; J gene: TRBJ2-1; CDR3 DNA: TGTGCCAGCAGCTTCCGACAGGGTCGGGGCAATGAGCAGTTCTTC; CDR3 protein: CASSFRQGRGNEQFF
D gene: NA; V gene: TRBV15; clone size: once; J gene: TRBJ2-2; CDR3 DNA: TGTGCCACCAGGAGGGGGGGAATCGGGGAGCTGTTTTTT; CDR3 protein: CATRRGGIGELFF
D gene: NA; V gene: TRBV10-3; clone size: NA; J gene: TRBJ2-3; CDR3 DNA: TGTGCCATCAGGACCCTAGGCGATACGCAGTATTTT; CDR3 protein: CAIRTLGDTQYF
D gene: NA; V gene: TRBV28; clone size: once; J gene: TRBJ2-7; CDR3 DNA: TGTGCCAGCACCTTCTCCTACGAGCAGTACTTC; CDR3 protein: CASTFSYEQYF
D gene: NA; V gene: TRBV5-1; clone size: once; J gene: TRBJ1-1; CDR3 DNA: TGCGCCAGCAGCTTGGTTCAGGGCGTCACTGAAGCTTTCTTT; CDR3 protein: CASSLVQGVTEAFF
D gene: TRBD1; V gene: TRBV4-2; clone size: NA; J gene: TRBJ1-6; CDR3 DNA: TGTGCCAGCAGCTCTACGGACAGGGTATTTCGTTCACCCCTCCACTTT; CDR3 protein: CASSSTDRVFRSPLHF
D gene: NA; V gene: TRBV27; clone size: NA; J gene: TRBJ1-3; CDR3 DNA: TGTGCCAGCAGTACAGGGTGGGGAAACACCATATATTTT; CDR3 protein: CASSTGWGNTIYF
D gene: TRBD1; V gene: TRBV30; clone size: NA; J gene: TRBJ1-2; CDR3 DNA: TGTGCCTGGGGACAGGGGGCGGTTACTGGCTACACCTTC; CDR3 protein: CAWGQGAVTGYTF
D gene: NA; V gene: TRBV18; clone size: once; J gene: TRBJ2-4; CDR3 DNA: TGTGCCAGCTCACCAGGCGGAATAGCCAAAAACATTCAGTACTTC; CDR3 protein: CASSPGGIAKNIQYF
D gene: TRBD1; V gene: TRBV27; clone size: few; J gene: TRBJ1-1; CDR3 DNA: TGTGCCAGCAGTACGGAGGGGGCTGGGGTCACTGAAGCTTTCTTT; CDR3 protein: CASSTEGAGVTEAFF
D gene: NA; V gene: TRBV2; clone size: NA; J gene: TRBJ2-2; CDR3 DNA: TGTGCCAGCCAACCCAGCACCGGGGAGCTGTTTTTT; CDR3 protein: CASQPSTGELFF
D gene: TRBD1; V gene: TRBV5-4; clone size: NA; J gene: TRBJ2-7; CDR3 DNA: TGTGCCAGCAGCTTGACCCGCACCGGGACAGGGGGGTACGAGCAGTACTTC; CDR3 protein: CASSLTRTGTGGYEQYF
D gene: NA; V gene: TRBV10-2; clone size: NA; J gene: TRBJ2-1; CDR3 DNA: TGCGCCAGCGGATCGGGACTGCTAAATGAGCAGTTCTTC; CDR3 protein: CASGSGLLNEQFF
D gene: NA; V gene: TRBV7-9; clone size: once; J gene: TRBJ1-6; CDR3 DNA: TGTGCCAGCAGCTCACAGGGAACGGATAATTCACCCCTCCACTTT; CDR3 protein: CASSSQGTDNSPLHF